The 25 T cell receptor beta chains below were found in one sample sequenced in a study of OX40 agonist ivuxolimab in advanced cancers. This table comes from immunoSEQ multiplex PCR, and its TCRdb copy is limited to in-frame clones, with some not included. The sample holds some 73,000 clones, around 86% seen once. The sample was CD4+ or CD8+ T cells sorted from blood, taken in a trial of the OX40 agonist ivuxolimab. The origin of the receptors is an adult with an advanced solid tumor such as melanoma, head and neck, liver or kidney cancer.

The rearrangement joins TRBV10-1 to TRBJ2-1; D gene uncertain. This CDR3 contains 11 residues. V dropped 4 bases and J dropped 4 bases, with 2 bases sitting between them. CDR1 WNHNN and CDR2 SYGVQD come from the germline V gene (reference sequence). CDR3 region: CASSGYNEQFF. As DNA, the CDR3 is TGCGCCAGCAGTGGATACAATGAGCAGTTCTTC.

The chain carries TRBV28 and TRBJ1-4; no clear D. The CDR3 extends over 18 amino acids. Trimming left V 0 bases short and J 3 bases short, with 17 bases between. Germline assignment: CDR1 MDHEN and CDR2 SYDVKM. CDR3 sequence reads: CASSLWIDGFTANEKLFF. The CDR3, as DNA: TGTGCCAGCAGTTTATGGATAGACGGCTTCACGGCTAATGAAAAACTGTTTTTT. The full variable domain, with the rest looked up from reference TRBV28 and TRBJ1-4, is DVKVTQSSRYLVKRTGEKVFLECVQDMDHENMFWYRQDPGLGLRLIYFSYDVKMKEKGDIPEGYSVSREKKERFSLILESASTNQTSMYLCASSLWIDGFTANEKLFFGSGTQLSVL.

This chain connects TRBV19 to TRBJ1-6, with a weak D call TRBD1 (6 bases). There are 16 residues in the CDR3. Deletions cut 4 bases from V and 7 bases from J, with 17 bases between. From germline, CDR1 is LNHDA and CDR2 SQIVND (reference sequence). In DNA form, the CDR3 reads TGTGCCAGTAGTAAAGTCCACCGGACAGACAATTCACCCCTCCACTTT. It is translated as CASSKVHRTDNSPLHF.

This rearrangement joins TRBV2 to TRBJ1-5; no reliable D call. Trimming shortened V by 5 bases and J by 4 bases, and 12 bases separated the two germline ends. This CDR3 is built from 14 residues. In germline, CDR1 is SNHLY, CDR2 FYNNEI. CDR3 loop: CASSRNGNNQPQHF. For the CDR3, the DNA is TGTGCCAGCAGTCGCAATGGGAATAATCAGCCCCAGCATTTT.

The CDR3 protein is CASSIGIASNEQFF. The CDR3 coding sequence is TGTGCCAGTAGTATAGGTATAGCGTCAAATGAGCAGTTCTTC. The chain has TRBV19 and TRBJ2-1; D perhaps matches TRBD2 (5 bases). Germline V gene sequence: CDR1 LNHDA, CDR2 SQIVND (reference sequence). The CDR3 consists of 14 residues. The germline V and J ends were trimmed by 1 base and 7 bases, with 11 bases remaining between them.

This clone was observed once. The chain carries TRBV19 and TRBJ1-1; D gene unclear. The V end lost 1 base, the J end lost 4 bases, and 7 bases lay between the germline ends. In germline, CDR1 is LNHDA, CDR2 SQIVND (reference sequence). This CDR3 spans 13 amino acids. In DNA form, the CDR3 reads TGTGCCAGTAGTATAGTGGTTTTCACTGAAGCTTTCTTT. The encoded protein is CASSIVVFTEAFF.

The rearrangement joins TRBV5-1 to TRBJ2-3, with 8 positions matching TRBD2. J was trimmed by 0 bases and V by 2 bases; bases with no gene match: 8. Germline V CDR1 and CDR2: SGHRS, YFSETQ. The CDR3 runs to 17 residues. The CDR3 bases are TGCGCCAGCAGCTTCGGCGGGGGGAAAACTAGCACAGATACGCAGTATTTT. Translated, it gives CASSFGGGKTSTDTQYF.

The genes are TRBV7-3 and TRBJ2-3, with D unclear. This CDR3 has 12 amino acids. Germline CDR1 is SGHTA and CDR2 is FQGTGA. V lost 5 bases and J lost 2, with 5 bases in between. The CDR3 bases are TGTGCCAGCAGCCCCACCACAGATACGCAGTATTTT. This sequence encodes CASSPTTDTQYF.

The V call is TRBV4-1, the J call TRBJ2-1; D is undetermined. Trimming left V 1 base short and J 9 bases short, with 7 bases between. Germline V gene sequence: CDR1 MGHRA, CDR2 YSYEKL. The CDR3 spans 12 residues. Here the CDR3 reads CASSQGVGEQFF. CDR3 nucleotide sequence: TGCGCCAGCAGCCAAGGTGTAGGTGAGCAGTTCTTC.

The chain carries TRBV14 and TRBJ1-6, with D hard to call. V gave up 4 bases and J gave up 7 bases, with 8 bases separating them. Per germline, CDR1 SGHDN and CDR2 FVKESK. There are 13 residues in the CDR3. The CDR3 is CASSPRMNSPLHF. In DNA form, the CDR3 reads TGTGCCAGCAGCCCTCGAATGAATTCACCCCTCCACTTT.

V and J are TRBV2 and TRBJ2-4; D could derive from TRBD1 or TRBD2 (5 bases each). Trimming pared 3 bases from V and 6 bases from J, leaving 18 bases between. This CDR3 has 16 amino acids. CDR1 and CDR2 (germline): SNHLY, FYNNEI. The CDR3 protein is CASSEGVPTVLNIQYF. The CDR3 DNA reads TGTGCCAGCAGTGAGGGGGTACCCACGGTGCTAAACATTCAGTACTTC.

V usage is TRBV5-6 and J usage is TRBJ1-5, with D possibly TRBD1 on 5 matching bases. CDR1 and CDR2 from the germline V gene are SGHDT and YYEEEE. This CDR3 spans 15 amino acids. Trimming took off 1 base at V and 4 bases at J, with 12 bases between the two ends. CDR3 in DNA: TGTGCCAGCAGCTTGAAGCCGGGGCCTAATCAGCCCCAGCATTTT. Amino acids: CASSLKPGPNQPQHF.

This chain joins TRBV15 and TRBJ2-5; tentatively, D is TRBD1 (5 bases). Trimming took 10 bases from V and 2 from J, leaving 23 bases between them. The length of the CDR3 is 16 residues. Per germline, CDR1 LNHNV and CDR2 YYDKDF (reference sequence). CDR3 protein: CANPGAGIRRQETQYF. Here the CDR3 DNA reads TGTGCCAACCCTGGGGCAGGGATTAGACGGCAAGAGACCCAGTACTTC.

The chain carries TRBV14 and TRBJ2-4; 14 bases fit TRBD2. The V gene end was trimmed by 4 bases and the J gene end by 9 bases; junction bases not matched to a gene: 8. The length of the CDR3 is 16 residues. Germline CDR1 SGHDN, CDR2 FVKESK. The CDR3 is CASSLSGTSGRGIQYF. CDR3 sequence (DNA): TGTGCCAGCAGCCTCTCCGGGACTAGCGGGAGAGGCATTCAGTACTTC.

V is TRBV18 and J is TRBJ2-1; the D gene could be TRBD1 or TRBD2 (6 bases each). Germline V gives CDR1 KGHSH, CDR2 LQKENI. The germline V and J ends were trimmed by 3 bases and 4 bases, with 10 bases remaining between them. This CDR3 contains 14 residues. This CDR3 is CASSPGGAYNEQFF. In DNA form, the CDR3 reads TGTGCCAGCTCACCGGGGGGCGCGTACAATGAGCAGTTCTTC.

In this sample, this clone is medium-sized. V is TRBV29-1 and J is TRBJ1-4, with 8 bases fitting TRBD1. Losses at the gene ends were 6 bases for V and 8 bases for J; bases not matched to a gene: 14. The CDR3 runs 15 residues. Germline loops: CDR1 SQVTM, CDR2 ANQGSEA. CDR3 region: CSVEQDRGRSEKLFF. CDR3 coding DNA: TGCAGCGTGGAGCAAGACAGGGGACGAAGCGAAAAACTGTTTTTT.

The chain recombines TRBV18 with TRBJ1-2; D not certain. The CDR3 contains 15 residues. Per the germline V gene, CDR1 is KGHSH and CDR2 is LQKENI. The germline V and J ends were trimmed by 1 base and 6 bases, with 15 bases remaining between them. This chain's CDR3 is CASSPQERNFNGYTF. CDR3 DNA: TGTGCCAGCTCACCACAGGAGAGGAATTTCAATGGCTACACCTTC.

This chain links TRBV5-1 with TRBJ1-1; D ambiguous. CDR1 and CDR2 (germline): SGHRS, YFSETQ. Trimming pared 0 bases from V and 0 bases from J, leaving 6 bases between. This CDR3 is built from 14 residues. CDR3 sequence: CASSLDAVNTEAFF. The CDR3 DNA is TGCGCCAGCAGCTTGGACGCAGTGAACACTGAAGCTTTCTTT.

The rearrangement links TRBV9 to TRBJ2-1, with a tentative D call TRBD2 (5 bases). CDR1 SGDLS and CDR2 YYNGEE come from the germline V gene. The CDR3 covers 16 residues. V was trimmed by 4 bases and J by 7 bases, leaving 21 bases between them. CDR3 coding DNA: TGTGCCAGCAGCCCCAGGATCGGGAAGGGTCTAAATGAGCAGTTCTTC. Its translation: CASSPRIGKGLNEQFF.

The CDR3 region has the DNA TGTGCCAGCAGTCCCCGACAGGGGAAGACCCAGTACTTC. As protein: CASSPRQGKTQYF. The V gene is TRBV2, the J gene TRBJ2-5; 8 bases align to TRBD1. J gave up 6 bases and V 5 bases, and 5 bases lay outside the gene matches. Germline CDR1 and CDR2: SNHLY and FYNNEI. This CDR3 is built from 13 residues.

This clone was seen only once. The chain recombines TRBV2 with TRBJ2-5; D unresolved. Germline CDR1 reads SNHLY; CDR2 reads FYNNEI. The CDR3 contains 12 residues. Deletions cut 4 bases from V and 2 bases from J, with 5 bases between. The CDR3 DNA follows: TGTGCCAGCAGTGCCGTACAAGAGACCCAGTACTTC. The encoded protein is CASSAVQETQYF. The full variable domain, completed using reference TRBV2 and TRBJ2-5, is EPEVTQTPSHQVTQMGQEVILRCVPISNHLYFYWYRQILGQKVEFLVSFYNNEISEKSEIFDDQFSVERPDGSNFTLKIRSTKLEDSAMYFCASSAVQETQYFGPGTRLLVL.

V gene TRBV14 combines with J gene TRBJ2-6; TRBD1 agrees at 11 bases. Germline CDR1 reads SGHDN; CDR2 reads FVKESK. Trimming cost V 3 bases and J 0 bases; bases outside gene matches: 4. This CDR3 comprises 18 residues. This chain's CDR3 is CASSQLGQGASGANVLTF. The CDR3 DNA is TGTGCCAGCAGCCAGTTAGGACAGGGGGCCTCTGGGGCCAACGTCCTGACTTTC.

The J gene is TRBJ2-5, the V gene TRBV5-4; D gene unclear. CDR1 SGHNT and CDR2 YYREEE come from the germline V gene (reference sequence). Trimming removed 1 base from V and 5 bases from J, with 3 bases in between. CDR3 length: 11 residues. The CDR3 DNA reads as TGTGCCAGCAGCTTGTATGAGACCCAGTACTTC. Translated: CASSLYETQYF. Drawing the rest from reference TRBV5-4 and TRBJ2-5, the complete variable domain is ETGVTQSPTHLIKTRGQQVTLRCSSQSGHNTVSWYQQALGQGPQFIFQYYREEENGRGNFPPRFSGLQFPNYSSELNVNALELDDSALYLCASSLYETQYFGPGTRLLVL.

CDR3 in DNA: TGTGCCAGCAGTTACTCCAATTCACCCCTCCACTTT. Translated, it gives CASSYSNSPLHF. This chain connects TRBV6-5 to TRBJ1-6; D ambiguous. CDR1 and CDR2 (germline): MNHEY, SVGAGI. The CDR3 loop spans 12 amino acids. V lost 0 bases and J lost 7, with 1 base in between.

V gene TRBV28 combines with J gene TRBJ2-5; 10 nucleotides agree with TRBD2. Germline trimming cut 5 bases from V and 1 base from J; bases unmatched to any gene: 7. This CDR3 comprises 16 residues. CDR1 and CDR2 from the germline V gene are MDHEN and SYDVKM. Here the CDR3 reads CASSPFSGGPQETQYF. The CDR3 coding sequence is TGTGCCAGCAGTCCTTTTAGCGGGGGGCCCCAAGAGACCCAGTACTTC.